Listed below are T cell receptor beta chains from one sample, sequenced in a study of cytomegalovirus exposure and HLA in healthy donors. Sequencing used immunoSEQ multiplex PCR; TCRdb keeps in-frame clones, though not all of them. Of about 150,000 clones listed, roughly 85% are singletons. The sample consisted of PBMCs. The origin of the receptors is a male donor in good health and CMV-seronegative. Each CDR3 is given with its conserved first and last residue. Only some rows state a clone size, as once, few, many or a class for expanded clones.

clone size,J gene,V gene,CDR3 protein
NA,TRBJ2-2,TRBV7-9,CASRGVAGDTGELFF
few,TRBJ1-2,TRBV6-5,CASSKTPRGLNGYTF
NA,TRBJ1-2,TRBV28,CASSLQGGLYGYTF
NA,TRBJ2-7,TRBV29-1,CSVEAGNYEQYF
NA,TRBJ1-1,TRBV5-1,CASSSGDTEAFF
NA,TRBJ2-1,TRBV7-6,CASSRTSGYNEQFF
once,TRBJ1-1,TRBV6-6,CASSYWRESTEAFF
NA,TRBJ2-3,TRBV5-8,CASAGGDTTSTDTQYF
NA,TRBJ1-6,TRBV27,CASSFLAGDTSPLHF
NA,TRBJ1-5,TRBV6-5,CASSTGTGAQPQHF
NA,TRBJ2-7,TRBV27,CASSRSGVGGLGQYF
NA,TRBJ2-1,TRBV27,CASRSLQDPYNEQFF
once,TRBJ1-1,TRBV6-5,CASSYSVDSLSGGAFF
few,NA,TRBV5-1,CASSLGSTPYEQYF
NA,TRBJ2-5,TRBV11-2,CASSLGSPGRGFETQYF
few,TRBJ1-2,TRBV5-1,CASSLVTELGGRYGYTF
NA,TRBJ2-2,TRBV9,CASSVATRVNTGELFF
NA,TRBJ1-4,TRBV19,CASSARDRGYADYEKLFF
NA,TRBJ2-5,TRBV7-9,CSSSLGSGGIQETQYF
NA,TRBJ1-2,TRBV6-4,CARRQDSSNGYTF
few,TRBJ1-1,TRBV28,CASRDRVYTEAFF
once,TRBJ2-3,TRBV5-6,CASSWPGQGSGVDTQYF
NA,TRBJ1-1,TRBV5-8,CASSFQGETEAFF
few,TRBJ2-1,TRBV7-8,CASSLTPVGLLVNEQFF
NA,TRBJ2-3,TRBV5-1,CASSLAVAGGSTDTQYF
few,TRBJ2-2,TRBV11-2,CASRSTGGITGELFF
once,TRBJ1-4,TRBV19,CASSLPGEKLFF
NA,TRBJ2-7,TRBV4-2,CASSPMTSGSYEQYF
NA,TRBJ2-3,TRBV5-1,CASSFLQASTDTQYF
NA,TRBJ2-1,TRBV6-1,CASSVHRETYNEQFF
NA,TRBJ2-3,TRBV7-2,CASSLAGAGGLDTQYF
NA,TRBJ2-1,TRBV14,CASSQGLAGGPRSYNEQFF
once,TRBJ1-6,TRBV5-1,CASSLTSARNSPLHF
NA,TRBJ2-1,TRBV6-1,CASKRGPPYNEQFF
NA,TRBJ2-2,TRBV5-1,CASSLTSGRDTGELFF
few,TRBJ1-6,TRBV6-4,CASSEQGGVVSYNSPLHF
once,TRBJ1-1,TRBV7-3,CASSLGQGNTEAFF
NA,TRBJ2-7,TRBV27,CASGLSYEQYF
few,TRBJ2-7,TRBV25-1,CASSDTGQGHSYEQYF
NA,TRBJ1-2,TRBV7-6,CASSPARTTYGYTF